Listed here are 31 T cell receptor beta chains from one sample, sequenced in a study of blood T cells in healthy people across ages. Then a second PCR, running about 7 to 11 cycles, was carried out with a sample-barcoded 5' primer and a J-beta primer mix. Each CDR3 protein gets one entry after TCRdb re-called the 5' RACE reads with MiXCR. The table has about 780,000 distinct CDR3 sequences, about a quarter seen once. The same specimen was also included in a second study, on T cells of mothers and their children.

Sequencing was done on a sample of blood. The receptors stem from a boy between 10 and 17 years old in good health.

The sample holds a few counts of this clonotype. CDR3 sequence (DNA): TGTGCCAGCAGCCAAGAAGTGGCTAGCGGGGGGATAGAGACCCAGTACTTC. It encodes CASSQEVASGGIETQYF. The chain couples TRBV4-2 to TRBJ2-5; 11 nucleotides align to TRBD2. The CDR3 contains 17 residues. Germline CDR1 is LGHNA and CDR2 is YNFKEQ. The junction had 7 bases not matched to a gene; V was cut back by 0 bases and J by 4 bases.

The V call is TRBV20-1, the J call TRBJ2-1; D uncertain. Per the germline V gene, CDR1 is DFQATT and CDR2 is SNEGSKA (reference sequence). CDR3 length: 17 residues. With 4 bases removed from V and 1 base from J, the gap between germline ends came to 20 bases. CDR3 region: CSAIGPKPTLSYNEQFF. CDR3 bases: TGCAGTGCTATTGGACCTAAACCGACCCTATCCTACAATGAGCAGTTCTTC.

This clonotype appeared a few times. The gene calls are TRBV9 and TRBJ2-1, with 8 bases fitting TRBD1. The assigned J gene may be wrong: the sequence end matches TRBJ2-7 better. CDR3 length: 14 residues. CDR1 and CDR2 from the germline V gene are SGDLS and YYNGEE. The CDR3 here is CASSGTGTGHEQYF. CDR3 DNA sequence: TGTGCCAGCAGCGGAACCGGGACAGGACACGAGCAGTACTTC.

The CDR3, as DNA: TGTGCCAGCAGCTCCGAGGGACTAGCGGGGGGGCCTTCATACAATGAGCAGTTCTTC. Translation gives CASSSEGLAGGPSYNEQFF. The rearrangement links TRBV7-9 to TRBJ2-1; 16 nucleotides align to TRBD2. J was trimmed by 4 bases and V by 4 bases; bases with no gene match: 10. CDR3 length: 19 residues. Germline CDR1 is SEHNR and CDR2 is FQNEAQ (reference sequence).

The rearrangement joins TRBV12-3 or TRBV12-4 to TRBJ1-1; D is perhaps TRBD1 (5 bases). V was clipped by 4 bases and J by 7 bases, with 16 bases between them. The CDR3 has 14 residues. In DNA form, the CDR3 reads TGTGCCAGCAGTTCAGGGATAACGGAGGTTGAAGCTTTCTTT. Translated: CASSSGITEVEAFF.

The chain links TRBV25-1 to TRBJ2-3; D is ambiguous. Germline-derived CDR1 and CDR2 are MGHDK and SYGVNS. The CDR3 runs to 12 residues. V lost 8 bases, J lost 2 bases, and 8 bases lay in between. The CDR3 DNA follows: TGTGCCAGCTCCACTAACACAGATACGCAGTATTTT. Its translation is CASSTNTDTQYF.

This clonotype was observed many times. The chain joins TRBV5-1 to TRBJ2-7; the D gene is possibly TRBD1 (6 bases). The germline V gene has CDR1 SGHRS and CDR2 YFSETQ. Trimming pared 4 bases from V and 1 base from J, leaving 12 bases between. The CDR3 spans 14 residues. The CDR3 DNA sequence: TGCGCCAGCAGCCCCGAGCAGGGGTCCTACGAGCAGTACTTC. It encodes CASSPEQGSYEQYF.

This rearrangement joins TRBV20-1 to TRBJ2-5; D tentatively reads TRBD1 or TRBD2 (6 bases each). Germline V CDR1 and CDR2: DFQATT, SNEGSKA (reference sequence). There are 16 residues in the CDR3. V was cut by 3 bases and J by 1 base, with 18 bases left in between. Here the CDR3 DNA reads TGCAGTGCTAGTCTTGATAGGCGGGACACCCAAGAGACCCAGTACTTC. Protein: CSASLDRRDTQETQYF.

CDR3 sequence (DNA): TGTGCCAGCGGTCCCCTTAGCGGGGGAGGAATCTACGAGCAGTACTTC. Translated, it gives CASGPLSGGGIYEQYF. The rearrangement uses TRBV28 and TRBJ2-7, with 9 bases that match TRBD2. The CDR3 extends over 16 amino acids. Trimming took 8 bases from V and 3 from J; bases not matched to a gene: 14. Germline V gene sequence: CDR1 MDHEN, CDR2 SYDVKM.

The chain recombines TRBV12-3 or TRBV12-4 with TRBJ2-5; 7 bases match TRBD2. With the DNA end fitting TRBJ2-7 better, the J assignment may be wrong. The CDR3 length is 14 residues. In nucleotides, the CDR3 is TGTGCCAGCAGACCCGGACTAGAGGCCTACGAGCAGTACTTC. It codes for CASRPGLEAYEQYF.

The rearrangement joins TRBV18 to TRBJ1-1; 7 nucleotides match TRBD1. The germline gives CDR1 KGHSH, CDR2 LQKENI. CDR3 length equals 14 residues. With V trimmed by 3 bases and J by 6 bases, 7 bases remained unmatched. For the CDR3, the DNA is TGTGCCAGCTCACCGAGCAGGGGGGATGCTGAAGCTTTCTTT. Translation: CASSPSRGDAEAFF.

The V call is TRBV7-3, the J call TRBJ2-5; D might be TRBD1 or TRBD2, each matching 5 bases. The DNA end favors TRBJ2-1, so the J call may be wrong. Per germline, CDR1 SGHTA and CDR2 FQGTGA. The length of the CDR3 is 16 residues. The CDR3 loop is CASSLLGDESNNEQFF. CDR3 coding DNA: TGTGCCAGCAGCTTATTAGGGGACGAGAGTAACAATGAGCAGTTCTTC.

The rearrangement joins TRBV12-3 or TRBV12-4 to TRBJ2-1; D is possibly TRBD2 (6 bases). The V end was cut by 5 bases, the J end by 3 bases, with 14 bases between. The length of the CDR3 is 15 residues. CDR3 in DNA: TGTGCCAGCAGTCCCGGCCTGGGGGGCTACAATGAGCAGTTCTTC. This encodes CASSPGLGGYNEQFF.

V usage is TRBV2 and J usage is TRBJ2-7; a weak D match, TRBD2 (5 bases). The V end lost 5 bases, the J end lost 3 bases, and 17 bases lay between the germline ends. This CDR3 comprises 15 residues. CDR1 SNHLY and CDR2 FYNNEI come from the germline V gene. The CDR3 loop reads CASSPSDAGSYEQYF. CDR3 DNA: TGTGCCAGCAGTCCCTCCGATGCGGGTAGCTACGAGCAGTACTTC.

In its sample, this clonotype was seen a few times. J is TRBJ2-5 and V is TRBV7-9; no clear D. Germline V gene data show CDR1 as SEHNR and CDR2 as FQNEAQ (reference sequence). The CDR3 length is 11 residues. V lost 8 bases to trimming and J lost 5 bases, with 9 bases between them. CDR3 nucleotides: TGTGCCAGCTCAATGTCCGAGACCCAGTACTTC. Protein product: CASSMSETQYF.

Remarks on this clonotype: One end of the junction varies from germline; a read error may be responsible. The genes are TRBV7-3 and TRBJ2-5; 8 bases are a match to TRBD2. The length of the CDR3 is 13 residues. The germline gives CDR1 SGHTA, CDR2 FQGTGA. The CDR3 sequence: CVSSLSGGETQYF. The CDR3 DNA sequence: TGTGTCAGCAGCTTAAGCGGGGGAGAGACCCAGTACTTC.

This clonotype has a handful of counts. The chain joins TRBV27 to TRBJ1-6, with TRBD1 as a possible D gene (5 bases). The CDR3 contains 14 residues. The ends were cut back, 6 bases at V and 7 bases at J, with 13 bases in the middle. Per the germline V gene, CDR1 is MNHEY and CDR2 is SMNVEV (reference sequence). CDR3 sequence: CASRKGIGNSPLHF. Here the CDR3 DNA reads TGTGCCAGCAGGAAGGGGATAGGCAATTCACCCCTCCACTTT.

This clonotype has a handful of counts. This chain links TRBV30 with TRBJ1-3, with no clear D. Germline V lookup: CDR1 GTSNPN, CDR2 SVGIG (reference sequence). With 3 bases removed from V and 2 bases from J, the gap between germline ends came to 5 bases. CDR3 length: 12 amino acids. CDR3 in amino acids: CAWRFAGNTIYF. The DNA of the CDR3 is TGTGCCTGGAGGTTTGCTGGAAACACCATATATTTT.

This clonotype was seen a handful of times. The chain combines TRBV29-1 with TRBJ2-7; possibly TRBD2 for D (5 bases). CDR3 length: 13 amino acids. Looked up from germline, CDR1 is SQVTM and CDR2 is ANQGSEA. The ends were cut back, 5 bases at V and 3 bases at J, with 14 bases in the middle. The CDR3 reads CSVFRREGYEQYF. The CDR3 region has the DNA TGCAGCGTTTTCAGGCGTGAGGGCTACGAGCAGTACTTC.

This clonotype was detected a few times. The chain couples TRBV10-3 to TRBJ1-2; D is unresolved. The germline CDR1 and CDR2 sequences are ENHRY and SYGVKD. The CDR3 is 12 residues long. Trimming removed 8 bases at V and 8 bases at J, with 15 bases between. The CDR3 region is CAIPQSPGGYTF. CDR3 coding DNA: TGTGCCATCCCCCAGTCTCCGGGGGGCTACACCTTC.

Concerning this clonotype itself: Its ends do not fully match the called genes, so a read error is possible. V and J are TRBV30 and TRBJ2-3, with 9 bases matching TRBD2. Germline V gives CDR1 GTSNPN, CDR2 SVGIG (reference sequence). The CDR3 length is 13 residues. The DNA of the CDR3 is TGTGCTTGGAAGCGGGGGGCGGCAGATACGCAGTATTTT. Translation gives CAWKRGAADTQYF.

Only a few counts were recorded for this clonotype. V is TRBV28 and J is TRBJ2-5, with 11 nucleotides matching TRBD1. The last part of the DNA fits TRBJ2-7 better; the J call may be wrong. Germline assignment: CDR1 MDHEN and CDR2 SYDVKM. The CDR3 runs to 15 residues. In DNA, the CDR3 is TGTGCCAGCAGAGGGGGGACAGGGGGGCCCTACGAGCAGTACTTC. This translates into CASRGGTGGPYEQYF.

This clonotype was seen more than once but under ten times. For the CDR3, the DNA is TGCAGTGCTGGACGGAGCAATCAGCCCCAGCATTTT. This encodes CSAGRSNQPQHF. The J gene is TRBJ1-5, the V gene TRBV20-1, with D unresolved. V gave up 5 bases and J gave up 1 base, with 6 bases separating them. Germline CDR1 reads DFQATT; CDR2 reads SNEGSKA (reference sequence). The CDR3 contains 12 residues.

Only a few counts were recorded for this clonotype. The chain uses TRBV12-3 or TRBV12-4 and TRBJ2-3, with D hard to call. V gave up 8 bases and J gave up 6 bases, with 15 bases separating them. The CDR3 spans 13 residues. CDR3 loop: CASAPGRWDTQYF. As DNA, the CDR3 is TGTGCCAGCGCCCCCGGGCGTTGGGATACGCAGTATTTT.

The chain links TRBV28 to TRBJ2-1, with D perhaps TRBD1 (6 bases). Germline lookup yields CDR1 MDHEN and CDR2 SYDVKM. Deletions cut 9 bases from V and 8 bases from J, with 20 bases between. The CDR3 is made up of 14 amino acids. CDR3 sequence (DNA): TGTGCCAGTAGAACTCCGGGACAACGCGATGAGCAGTTCTTC. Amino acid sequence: CASRTPGQRDEQFF.

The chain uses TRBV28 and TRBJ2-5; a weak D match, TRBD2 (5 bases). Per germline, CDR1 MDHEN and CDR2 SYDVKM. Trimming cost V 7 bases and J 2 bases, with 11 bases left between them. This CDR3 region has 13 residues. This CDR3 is CASTLRDQETQYF. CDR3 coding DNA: TGTGCCAGCACCCTGAGGGATCAAGAGACCCAGTACTTC.

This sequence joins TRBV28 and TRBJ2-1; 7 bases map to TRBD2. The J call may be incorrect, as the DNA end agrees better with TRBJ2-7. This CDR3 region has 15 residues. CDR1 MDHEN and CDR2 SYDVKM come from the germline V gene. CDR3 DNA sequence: TGTGCCAGCAGTTTATCGGTGGGGGAGGGCTACGAGCAGTACTTC. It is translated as CASSLSVGEGYEQYF.

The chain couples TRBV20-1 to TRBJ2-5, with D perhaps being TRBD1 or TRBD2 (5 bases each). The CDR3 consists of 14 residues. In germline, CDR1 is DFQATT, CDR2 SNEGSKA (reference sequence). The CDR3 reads CSSSGSRDVETQYF. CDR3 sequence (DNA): TGCAGCTCTAGTGGGTCCAGGGACGTGGAGACCCAGTACTTC.

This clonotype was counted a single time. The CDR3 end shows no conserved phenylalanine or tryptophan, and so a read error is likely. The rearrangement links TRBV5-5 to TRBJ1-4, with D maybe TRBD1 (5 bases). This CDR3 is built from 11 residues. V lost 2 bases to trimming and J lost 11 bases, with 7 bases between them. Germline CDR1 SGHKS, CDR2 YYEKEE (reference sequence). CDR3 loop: CASSLGAKLFS. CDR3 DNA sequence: TGTGCCAGCAGCTTAGGGGCGAAACTGTTTTCT.

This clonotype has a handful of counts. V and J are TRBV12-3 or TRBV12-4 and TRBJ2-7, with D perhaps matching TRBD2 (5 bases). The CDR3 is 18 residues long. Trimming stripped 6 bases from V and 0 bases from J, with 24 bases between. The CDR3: CASSLTSPGYEGSYEQYF. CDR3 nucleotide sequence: TGTGCCAGCAGCCTGACCTCGCCGGGCTACGAGGGCTCCTACGAGCAGTACTTC.

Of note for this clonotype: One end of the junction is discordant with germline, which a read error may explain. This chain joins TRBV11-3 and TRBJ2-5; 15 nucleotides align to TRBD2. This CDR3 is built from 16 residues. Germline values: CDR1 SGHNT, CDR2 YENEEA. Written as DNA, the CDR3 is TGTTCCAGCAGCTCCCGGACTAGCGGGGGGGCAGAGACCCAGTACTTC. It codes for CSSSSRTSGGAETQYF.